This TCR beta chain was sequenced in a study of radiation and T cells in renal cell carcinoma (dated by TCRdb to about 2020). Turning to the overall study: Samples came from a clinical trial, in which primary renal cell carcinomas received 15 Gy stereotactic body radiation therapy followed by nephrectomy 4 weeks later. In total, about 53 samples, comprising 26 tumors and 27 peripheral blood samples, were subjected to TCR beta sequencing. In the roughly 54 samples combined, 4,016,671 unique CDR3 nucleotide sequences were found, encoding roughly 2,500,000 unique CDR3 amino acid sequences.

The immunoSEQ kit was used, according to the manufacturer's recommendations, to generate TCR beta libraries from genomic DNA. To prepare the libraries, a first multiplex PCR with proprietary primers was run, followed by a second PCR that added unique barcodes, and a bead cleanup was done after each round. A kit-provided positive control reaction and a negative control reaction were included in every sample batch. The final libraries were assessed on an Agilent 4200 TapeStation D1000 ScreenTape, pooled by volume, and quantified by qPCR. Sequencing was performed on an Illumina NextSeq500 using a MidOutput 150-cycle cartridge, with 156 Read1 cycles, 15 Index1 cycles, and the kit custom primers. The pooled library was loaded at approximately 1 pM, with an approximately 20% PhiX control spiked in. The published analysis was carried out like this. Vendor-processed data were analyzed in R, and a clonotype was defined as all T cells sharing the same CDR3 nucleotide sequence. For clone abundance analyses, frequencies were normalized to the 10,000 most abundant clones per sample. Public T cell clones, which averaged fewer than five per sample, were excluded before analysis. Tumor-enriched and baseline blood-enriched clonotypes were defined by at least a 32-fold difference in abundance between compartments. A beta-binomial differential abundance model was used to identify clonotypes that were expanded or contracted between blood time points. Tumor-blood repertoire similarity was measured with the Baroni-Urbani and Buser coefficient, and groups were compared using two-tailed Wilcoxon tests in R. TCRdb stores this immuneACCESS table with in-frame sequences only. Part of the clones is absent; in the studies checked, under half of the shortfall reflects unresolved V genes, and no reason is known for the rest. D and trimming were read from the DNA, whereas the V and J calls and clone size are those reported in that table. The sample table lists around 130,000 clones, roughly 77% of them with a count of one. 1.9% of the sample goes to the ten largest clones.

Read against the paper, the sample's time point label means: blood 2 weeks post-SBRT. Sample treatment or condition, as interpreted from the label and publication: 15 Gy SBRT to primary tumor, nephrectomy 4 weeks later. To track tumor-enriched clonotypes, serial peripheral blood was sampled from radiation-treated patients at baseline and at 2 weeks and 4 weeks after SBRT. Renal cell carcinoma with clear cell pathology was present in all patients. Genomic DNA for TCR sequencing was prepared using the QIAamp DNA Blood Mini Kit (Qiagen). The analyses included just those samples that passed every quality control check. The full study reports these points: The single-armed trial design could not address effects of radiation dose or scheduling on the TCR repertoire. Blood repertoire dynamics were not followed beyond 4 weeks after treatment. An increase in top tumor clonotypes in blood was observed from baseline to 2 weeks post-radiation, followed by contraction by 4 weeks, which was taken to suggest transient expansion of tumor-resident clones. No pretreatment tumor biopsies were available, so the baseline intratumoral presence of clonotypes could not be determined.

About this clone: Its antigen target is currently unknown. Nothing much larger sits one base from this clone, and base qualities are not available.

Germline trimming amounts to 0 bases on V and 6 bases on J, with 16 as the count of junction bases outside the gene matches. Taken from cysteine to phenylalanine, the CDR3 has 19 residues. Of all the DNA, just the CDR3 is kept, 57 bases in frame from base 1. From a lookup of the germline V gene, CDR1 and CDR2 are SGDLS and YYNGEE. The V and J genes are TRBV9 and TRBJ2-1, and TRBD2 matches 9 of the central bases. The sample here was blood, taken from a patient whose treatment included radiotherapy and nephrectomy. The sequence came from a woman aged 60-70 years with renal cell carcinoma. The CDR3 reads CASSVEEDWAGGPGNEQFF. The base sequence is TGTGCCAGCAGCGTAGAGGAGGATTGGGCGGGAGGGCCGGGCAATGAGCAGTTCTTC. Extended through the reference TRBV9 and TRBJ2-1 proteins, this CDR3 yields the full variable domain: DSGVTQTPKHLITATGQRVTLRCSPRSGDLSVYWYQQSLDQGLQFLIQYYNGEERAKGNILERFSAQQFPDLHSELNLSSLELGDSALYFCASSVEEDWAGGPGNEQFFGPGTRLTVL.